The source of this T cell receptor (beta chain) is a study of shared clonotypes between healthy human individuals. In the study overall: The cohort comprised a couple of women and three men. Their ages spanned 18 to 49 years.

Deep level was the assay's run setting. TCRdb keeps only in-frame clones here, not all; method: immunoSEQ multiplex PCR. The repertoire holds roughly 2.1 million clones, with 90% to 95% as singletons. V lost 1 base, J lost 5 bases, and 13 bases lay in between. The CDR3 covers 15 residues. Germline V CDR1 and CDR2: MGHDK, SYGVNS. Study findings and constraints: Shared clonotypes: 4.5% to 5% naive CD4, around 4% naive CD8, roughly 2.2% memory CD4, 0.35% to 0.5% memory CD8.

With regard to this clone: As yet, its antigen is unknown.

Terminally differentiated effector memory CD45RA+ cells were left out of the naive CD8 fraction, which was CD45RO-negative and positively selected for CCR7. Sequenced: naive CD8+ T cells from PBMCs. This receptor was identified in a man between 18 and 35 years old in good health. Some clones in this sample may be carry-over from other donors' samples. The rearrangement uses TRBV25-1 and TRBJ2-3, with a tentative D call TRBD1 (5 bases). The CDR3 loop is CASSESGRVVDTQYF. CDR3 DNA: TGTGCCAGCAGTGAATCTGGCAGGGTAGTAGATACGCAGTATTTT. Combining the CDR3 with reference TRBV25-1 and TRBJ2-3 gives the whole variable domain EADIYQTPRYLVIGTGKKITLECSQTMGHDKMYWYQQDPGMELHLIHYSYGVNSTEKGDLSSESTVSRIRTEHFPLTLESARPSHTSQYLCASSESGRVVDTQYFGPGTRLTVL.